Reported below is one TCR beta chain. Its antigen remains unidentified. The data were taken from a study of T cell repertoires in cytomegalovirus infection. For the study at large: Alongside well-studied HLA-B-restricted CMV epitopes, recently identified HLA-C-restricted CMV epitopes were also used. Evidence of both CMV infection and a matching HLA type came from public TCR beta signatures. Study observations and caveats: CMV-specific HLA-C-restricted TCR beta clonotypes dominated the ex vivo response. Totalled public TCR beta family frequency picked out people who carried CMV plus the relevant HLA.

A single record per CDR3 protein comes from TCRdb applying MiXCR to the reads. The repertoire holds roughly 310,000 distinct CDR3 sequences, with approximately 32% as singletons. The CDR3 has 13 residues. The V end lost 5 bases, the J end lost 4 bases, and 11 bases lay between the germline ends. The rearrangement links TRBV12-3 or TRBV12-4 to TRBJ1-1; D may be TRBD1 (5 bases). This clonotype was sampled from a human donor in good health (CMV status not recorded). Some clones in this sample may be carry-over from other donors' samples. Source: cultured PBMCs, taken from culture after CMV antigen stimulation. CDR3 in amino acids: CASSPYQGTEAFF. The CDR3 DNA follows: TGTGCCAGCAGTCCCTATCAGGGCACTGAAGCTTTCTTT.